The 24 T cell receptor beta chains reported below all come from one sample, sequenced in a study of blood T cells in healthy people across ages. A J-beta primer mix and a sample-barcoded 5' primer were used in a second PCR of about 6 to 12 cycles. Using its own MiXCR run on the 5' RACE reads, TCRdb lists one record per CDR3 protein. The sample lists fewer than 2 million distinct CDR3 sequences, approximately 39% occurring once. Sequenced sample: blood. The origin of the receptors is a human donor in good health.

The rearrangement links TRBV12-3 or TRBV12-4 to TRBJ2-5; D is possibly TRBD2 (6 bases). CDR3 length equals 14 residues. V lost 5 bases and J 7 bases, leaving 17 bases between the germline ends. The CDR3 DNA reads TGTGCCAGCAGTCCCGGACTACACCTCGGGACCCAGTACTTC. Residues: CASSPGLHLGTQYF.

The CDR3: CSGVRRGRGAKNIQYF. The CDR3 nucleotides read TGCAGCGGGGTCCGTAGGGGGCGGGGGGCCAAAAACATTCAGTACTTC. This chain joins TRBV29-1 and TRBJ2-4, with D perhaps given as TRBD1 or TRBD2 (7 bases each). V was shortened by 7 bases and J by 1 base, with 20 bases between the two germline ends. This CDR3 is 16 amino acids long. Germline loops: CDR1 SQVTM, CDR2 ANQGSEA.

The genes are TRBV4-1 and TRBJ1-4; D is ambiguous. The CDR3 contains 14 residues. V gave up 3 bases and J gave up 8 bases, with 13 bases separating them. CDR1 MGHRA and CDR2 YSYEKL come from the germline V gene. CDR3 protein: CASSQRRLGEKLFF. The CDR3 nucleotides read TGCGCCAGCAGCCAGAGAAGATTGGGGGAAAAACTGTTTTTT.

This clonotype was detected only a few times. This CDR3 is CASSQGPSNQPQHF. In DNA form, the CDR3 reads TGTGCCAGCAGTCAGGGGCCGAGCAATCAGCCCCAGCATTTT. V is TRBV6-5 and J is TRBJ1-5; D might be TRBD1 (6 bases). V lost 5 bases, J lost 1 base, and 9 bases lay in between. Per germline, CDR1 MNHEY and CDR2 SVGAGI. The CDR3 spans 14 residues.

This clonotype has only a few counts. The V and J genes are TRBV12-3 or TRBV12-4 and TRBJ2-1, with D hard to call. V lost 4 bases and J lost 0, with 10 bases in between. The CDR3 is 15 residues long. CDR3 sequence (DNA): TGTGCCAGCAGTTGGATGCCTAGCTCCTACAATGAGCAGTTCTTC. Protein: CASSWMPSSYNEQFF.

In its sample, this clonotype was seen a few times. This chain uses TRBV29-1 with TRBJ2-3; 8 bases are shared with TRBD1. With 3 bases clipped from V and 4 bases from J, the junction kept 6 bases outside the gene matches. The germline V gene has CDR1 SQVTM and CDR2 ANQGSEA. This CDR3 is 14 amino acids long. CDR3 loop: CSVDPRGRSDTQYF. The CDR3 nucleotides read TGCAGCGTTGATCCCAGGGGGCGTTCAGATACGCAGTATTTT.

This clonotype was seen a handful of times. Here the CDR3 reads CASSPRLDARLYGANVLTF. CDR3 coding DNA: TGTGCCAGCTCACCCCGGCTTGACGCGCGCTTATATGGGGCCAACGTCCTGACTTTC. The chain has TRBV18 and TRBJ2-6; D remains unclear. From germline, CDR1 is KGHSH and CDR2 LQKENI. There are 19 residues in the CDR3. V was pared by 3 bases and J by 3 bases, with 21 bases between.

The V call is TRBV30, the J call TRBJ2-7; 9 positions agree with TRBD1. Per the germline V gene, CDR1 is GTSNPN and CDR2 is SVGIG (reference sequence). V shed 1 base and J 4 bases; nucleotides not matched to a gene: 5. This CDR3 is built from 14 residues. The CDR3 spells CAWSGPGQGYEQYF. CDR3 in DNA: TGTGCCTGGAGTGGACCGGGACAGGGTTACGAGCAGTACTTC. Filled out from reference TRBV30 and TRBJ2-7, the complete variable domain reads SQTIHQWPATLVQPVGSPLSLECTVEGTSNPNLYWYRQAAGRGLQLLFYSVGIGQISSEVPQNLSASRPQDRQFILSSKKLLLSDSGFYLCAWSGPGQGYEQYFGPGTRLTVT.

The table lists this clonotype with a few counts. The chain recombines TRBV6-2 or TRBV6-3 with TRBJ1-5; a possible D gene is TRBD1 (6 bases). The CDR3 contains 12 residues. Trimming removed 5 bases from V and 6 bases from J, with 8 bases in between. CDR1 and CDR2 from the germline V gene are MNHEY and SVGEGT. The CDR3 reads CASSNRVQPQHF. CDR3 bases: TGTGCCAGCAGTAACAGGGTTCAGCCCCAGCATTTT.

V is TRBV5-1 and J is TRBJ2-3; TRBD2 aligns across 9 bases. CDR1 is SGHRS, CDR2 YFSETQ, per germline. J gave up 6 bases and V 5 bases, and 13 bases lay outside the gene matches. The CDR3 length is 16 residues. CDR3 residues: CASRLQPGLAWDTQYF. The CDR3 coding sequence is TGCGCCAGCAGACTTCAACCGGGACTAGCATGGGATACGCAGTATTTT.

This sequence joins TRBV29-1 and TRBJ1-4; a weak D match, TRBD1 (5 bases). This CDR3 is 10 amino acids long. V was trimmed by 7 bases and J by 7 bases, leaving 7 bases between them. Germline CDR1 reads SQVTM; CDR2 reads ANQGSEA. CDR3 residues: CSAGGEKLFF. The CDR3 DNA is TGCAGCGCCGGGGGTGAAAAACTGTTTTTT.

V gene TRBV5-1 combines with J gene TRBJ1-1; weak D call: TRBD1 (6 bases). The CDR3 is 14 residues long. Per germline, CDR1 SGHRS and CDR2 YFSETQ. Trimming removed 0 bases from V and 5 bases from J, with 11 bases in between. CDR3 DNA: TGCGCCAGCAGCTTGGGACAGGTGGATACTGAAGCTTTCTTT. Translation gives CASSLGQVDTEAFF.

The rearrangement uses TRBV3-1 and TRBJ1-1; 9 positions agree with TRBD1. The ends lost 3 bases at V and 4 bases at J; junction bases unmatched: 3. Germline assignment: CDR1 LGHDT and CDR2 YNNKEL (reference sequence). This CDR3 is built from 14 residues. The CDR3 loop reads CASSHGDRATEAFF. The CDR3, as DNA: TGTGCCAGCAGCCATGGGGACAGGGCCACTGAAGCTTTCTTT.

This clonotype was seen a handful of times. J is TRBJ2-5 and V is TRBV29-1, with 9 bases matching TRBD1. The V gene's germline CDR1 is SQVTM and CDR2 ANQGSEA. V lost 5 bases and J lost 13; bases outside the gene matches: 11. The CDR3 extends over 12 amino acids. CDR3 sequence reads: CSVLLDRGNLYF. CDR3 bases: TGCAGCGTTCTTTTGGACAGGGGTAATCTGTACTTC.

The chain recombines TRBV6-1 with TRBJ2-7; D unclear. CDR1 MNHNS and CDR2 SASEGT come from the germline V gene. The CDR3 spans 16 residues. Trimming took 6 bases from V and 2 from J, leaving 20 bases between them. CDR3 in DNA: TGTGCCAGCAGCACAAGAGTCCAGTCATCCCCCTACGAGCAGTACTTC. Its protein is CASSTRVQSSPYEQYF.

On this clonotype: At one boundary the junction diverges from the germline segment, which might be a read error. Written as DNA, the CDR3 is TGTGCCAGCAGCTTAGCGCGAGGACAGGGGCTGAACACTGAAGCTTGCTTT. Its protein product is CASSLARGQGLNTEACF. J is TRBJ1-1 and V is TRBV7-9; 9 nucleotides match TRBD1. This CDR3 spans 17 amino acids. Germline V gene sequence: CDR1 SEHNR, CDR2 FQNEAQ (reference sequence).

The chain carries TRBV12-5 and TRBJ1-1; D is unclear. Looked up from germline, CDR1 is LGHNT and CDR2 is FRNRAP. CDR3 length: 14 amino acids. V was pared by 1 base and J by 2 bases, with 8 bases between. Here the CDR3 reads CASGLAQLNTEAFF. Written as DNA, the CDR3 is TGTGCTAGTGGTTTGGCGCAGCTAAACACTGAAGCTTTCTTT.

This clonotype was detected a few times. This sequence joins TRBV20-1 and TRBJ2-1, with D maybe TRBD1 (5 bases). The germline V gene has CDR1 DFQATT and CDR2 SNEGSKA (reference sequence). The V end lost 3 bases, the J end lost 0 bases, and 9 bases lay between the germline ends. This CDR3 spans 14 amino acids. The CDR3 reads CSASLGASYNEQFF. DNA for the CDR3: TGCAGTGCTAGTCTTGGGGCCTCCTACAATGAGCAGTTCTTC.

The J gene is TRBJ1-3, the V gene TRBV6-5; D is unclear. This CDR3 has 15 residues. Germline CDR1 MNHEY, CDR2 SVGAGI. V shed 2 bases and J shed 2 bases, with 10 bases lying between them. CDR3 sequence reads: CASSYGRSPGNTIYF. The CDR3 nucleotides read TGTGCCAGCAGTTACGGGAGATCCCCTGGAAACACCATATATTTT.

This clonotype was observed a few times. The gene calls are TRBV5-1 and TRBJ2-3; 7 nucleotides line up with TRBD2. The length of the CDR3 is 14 residues. In germline, CDR1 is SGHRS, CDR2 YFSETQ. With V trimmed by 4 bases and J by 11 bases, 13 bases remained unmatched. CDR3 nucleotide sequence: TGCGCCAGCAGCCCCGCTGCCCTAGCGGTGGTGCAGTATTTT. This gives the protein CASSPAALAVVQYF.

V and J are TRBV24-1 and TRBJ2-1; 7 bases fit TRBD2. Per the germline V gene, CDR1 is KGHDR and CDR2 is SFDVKD. V was clipped by 6 bases and J by 4 bases; unmatched bases: 11. CDR3 length equals 16 residues. The CDR3 is CATSSQSSGTYNEQFF. The CDR3 DNA reads TGTGCCACCAGTTCCCAGTCTAGCGGAACATACAATGAGCAGTTCTTC.

A remark on this clonotype: A junction boundary mismatches the germline segment, possibly from a read error. This chain joins TRBV6-2 or TRBV6-3 and TRBJ2-7; D is unclear. CDR3 length: 14 residues. Germline V gene sequence: CDR1 MNHEY, CDR2 SVGEGT. The CDR3 DNA reads TGTGCCGGCAGTTACTCGTCCCAGACCTACGAGCAGTACTTC. It encodes CAGSYSSQTYEQYF.

This clonotype was seen ten or more times. The junction does not match germline at one end; this may be a read error. V and J are TRBV5-1 and TRBJ2-7, with D possibly TRBD1 on 6 matching bases. Germline V lookup: CDR1 SGHRS, CDR2 YFSETQ. The CDR3 loop spans 14 amino acids. The CDR3 loop reads CASSLGLQGDEQYF. As DNA, the CDR3 is TGTGCCAGCAGCTTAGGCCTACAGGGTGACGAGCAGTACTTC.

The gene calls are TRBV28 and TRBJ2-4; 7 bases agree with TRBD1. Germline CDR1 reads MDHEN; CDR2 reads SYDVKM. The CDR3 runs 14 residues. Trimming at V came to 5 bases and at J to 13 bases, leaving 14 bases not matched to a gene. The CDR3 DNA follows: TGTGCCAGCAGTGACGGGACAGCGGTATGGGGGCAGTACTTC. It codes for CASSDGTAVWGQYF.